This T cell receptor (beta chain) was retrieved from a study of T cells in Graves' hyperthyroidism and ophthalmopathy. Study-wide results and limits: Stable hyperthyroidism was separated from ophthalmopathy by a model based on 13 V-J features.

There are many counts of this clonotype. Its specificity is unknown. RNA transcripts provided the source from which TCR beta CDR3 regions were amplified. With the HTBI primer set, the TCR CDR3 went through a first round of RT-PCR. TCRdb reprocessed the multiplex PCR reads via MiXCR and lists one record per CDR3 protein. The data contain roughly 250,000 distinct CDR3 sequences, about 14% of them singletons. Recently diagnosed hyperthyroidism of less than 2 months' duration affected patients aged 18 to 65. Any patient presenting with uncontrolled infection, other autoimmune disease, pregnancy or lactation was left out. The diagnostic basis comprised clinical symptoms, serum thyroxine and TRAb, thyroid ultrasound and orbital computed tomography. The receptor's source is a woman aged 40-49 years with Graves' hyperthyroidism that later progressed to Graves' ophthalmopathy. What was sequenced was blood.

CDR3 sequence reads: CASSPAGAGGADTQYF. The CDR3 DNA reads as TGTGCCAGCAGCCCAGCGGGTGCGGGAGGGGCCGATACGCAGTATTTT. The chain uses TRBV11-2 and TRBJ2-3; 9 nucleotides align to TRBD2. This CDR3 has 16 residues. CDR1 SGHAT and CDR2 FQNNGV come from the germline V gene. J lost 6 bases, V lost 5 bases, and 12 bases had no gene match.